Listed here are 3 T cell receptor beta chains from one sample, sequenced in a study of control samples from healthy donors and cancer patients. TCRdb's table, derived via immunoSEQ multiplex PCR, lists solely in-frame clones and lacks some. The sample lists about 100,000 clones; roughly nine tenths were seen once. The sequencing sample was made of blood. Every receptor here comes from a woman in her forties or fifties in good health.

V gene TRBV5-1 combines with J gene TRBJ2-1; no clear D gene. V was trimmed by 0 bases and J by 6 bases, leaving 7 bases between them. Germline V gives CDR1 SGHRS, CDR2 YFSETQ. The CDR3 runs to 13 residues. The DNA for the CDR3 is TGCGCCAGCAGCTTGGTACCCCTCAATGAGCAGTTCTTC. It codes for CASSLVPLNEQFF. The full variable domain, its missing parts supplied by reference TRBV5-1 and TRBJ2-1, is KAGVTQTPRYLIKTRGQQVTLSCSPISGHRSVSWYQQTPGQGLQFLFEYFSETQRNKGNFPGRFSGRQFSNSRSEMNVSTLELGDSALYLCASSLVPLNEQFFGPGTRLTVL.

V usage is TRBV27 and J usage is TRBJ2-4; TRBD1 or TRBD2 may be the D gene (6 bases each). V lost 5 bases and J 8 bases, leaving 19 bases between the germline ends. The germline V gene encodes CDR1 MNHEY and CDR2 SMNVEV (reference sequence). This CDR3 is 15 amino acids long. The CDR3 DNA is TGTGCCAGCAGTCCCGGAGGAGGGGGGCGGTACATTCAGTACTTC. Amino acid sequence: CASSPGGGGRYIQYF.

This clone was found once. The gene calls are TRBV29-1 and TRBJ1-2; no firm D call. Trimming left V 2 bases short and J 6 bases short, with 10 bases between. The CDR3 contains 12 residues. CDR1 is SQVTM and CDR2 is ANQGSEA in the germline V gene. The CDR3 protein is CSVERTVDGYTF. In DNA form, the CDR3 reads TGCAGCGTTGAACGGACGGTGGATGGCTACACCTTC.